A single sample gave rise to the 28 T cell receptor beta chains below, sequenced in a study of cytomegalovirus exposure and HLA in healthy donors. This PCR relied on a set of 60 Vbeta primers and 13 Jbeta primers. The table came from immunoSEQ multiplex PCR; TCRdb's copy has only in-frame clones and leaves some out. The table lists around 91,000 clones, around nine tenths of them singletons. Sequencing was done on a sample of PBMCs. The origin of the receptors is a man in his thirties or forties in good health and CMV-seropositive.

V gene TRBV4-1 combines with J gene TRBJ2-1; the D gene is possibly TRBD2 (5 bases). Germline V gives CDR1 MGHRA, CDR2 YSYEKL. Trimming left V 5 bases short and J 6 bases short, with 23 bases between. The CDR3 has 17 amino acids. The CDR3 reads CASSSRSGKVPFNEQFF. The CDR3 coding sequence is TGCGCCAGCAGCTCCCGGTCCGGGAAAGTCCCCTTCAATGAGCAGTTCTTC.

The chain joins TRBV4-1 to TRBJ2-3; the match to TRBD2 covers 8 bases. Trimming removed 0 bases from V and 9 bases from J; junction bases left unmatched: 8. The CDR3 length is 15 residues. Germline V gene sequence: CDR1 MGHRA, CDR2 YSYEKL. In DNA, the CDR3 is TGCGCCAGCAGCCAAGAAGGATGGACTAGCATGACGCAGTATTTT. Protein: CASSQEGWTSMTQYF.

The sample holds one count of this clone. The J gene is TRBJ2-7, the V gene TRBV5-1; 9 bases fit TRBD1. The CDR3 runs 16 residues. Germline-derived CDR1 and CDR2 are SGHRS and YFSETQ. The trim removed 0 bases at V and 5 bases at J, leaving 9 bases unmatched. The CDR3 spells CASSLVTGTGNDEQYF. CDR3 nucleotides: TGCGCCAGCAGCTTGGTGACCGGGACAGGGAACGACGAGCAGTACTTC.

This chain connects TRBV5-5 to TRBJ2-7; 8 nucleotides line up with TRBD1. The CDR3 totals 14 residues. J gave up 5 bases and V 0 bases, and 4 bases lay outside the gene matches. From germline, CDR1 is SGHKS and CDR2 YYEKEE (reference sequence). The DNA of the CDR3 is TGTGCCAGCAGCTTGGTTCCGGACAGGGACGAGCAGTACTTC. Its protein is CASSLVPDRDEQYF.

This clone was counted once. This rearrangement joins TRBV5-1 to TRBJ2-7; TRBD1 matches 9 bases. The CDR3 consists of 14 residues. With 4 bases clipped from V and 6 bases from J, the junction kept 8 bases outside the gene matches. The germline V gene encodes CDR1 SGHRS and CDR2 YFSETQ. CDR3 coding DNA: TGCGCCAGCAGCCGGAGGACAGGGGAAGGCGAGCAGTACTTC. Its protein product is CASSRRTGEGEQYF.

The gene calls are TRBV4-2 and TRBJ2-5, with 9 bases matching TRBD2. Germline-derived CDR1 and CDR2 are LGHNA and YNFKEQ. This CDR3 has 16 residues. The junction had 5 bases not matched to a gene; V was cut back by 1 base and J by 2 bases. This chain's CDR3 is CASSQAPLAGQETQYF. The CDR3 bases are TGTGCCAGCAGCCAAGCTCCTCTAGCGGGACAAGAGACCCAGTACTTC.

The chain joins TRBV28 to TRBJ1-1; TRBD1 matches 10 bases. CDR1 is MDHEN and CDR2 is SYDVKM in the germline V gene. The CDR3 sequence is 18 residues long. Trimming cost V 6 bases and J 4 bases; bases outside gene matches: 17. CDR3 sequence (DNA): TGTGCCAGCAGCTCTCCGGGACAGGGGCGCTTAGGGGGCACTGAAGCTTTCTTT. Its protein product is CASSSPGQGRLGGTEAFF. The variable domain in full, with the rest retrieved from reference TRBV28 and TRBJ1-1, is DVKVTQSSRYLVKRTGEKVFLECVQDMDHENMFWYRQDPGLGLRLIYFSYDVKMKEKGDIPEGYSVSREKKERFSLILESASTNQTSMYLCASSSPGQGRLGGTEAFFGQGTRLTVV.

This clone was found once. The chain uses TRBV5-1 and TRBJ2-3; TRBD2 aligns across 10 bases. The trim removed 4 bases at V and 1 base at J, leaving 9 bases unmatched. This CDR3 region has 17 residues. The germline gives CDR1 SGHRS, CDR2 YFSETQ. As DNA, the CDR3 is TGCGCCAGCAGCGCCGGTTTACTAGCGGGACGCACAGATACGCAGTATTTT. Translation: CASSAGLLAGRTDTQYF. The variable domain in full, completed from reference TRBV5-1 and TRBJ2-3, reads KAGVTQTPRYLIKTRGQQVTLSCSPISGHRSVSWYQQTPGQGLQFLFEYFSETQRNKGNFPGRFSGRQFSNSRSEMNVSTLELGDSALYLCASSAGLLAGRTDTQYFGPGTRLTVL.

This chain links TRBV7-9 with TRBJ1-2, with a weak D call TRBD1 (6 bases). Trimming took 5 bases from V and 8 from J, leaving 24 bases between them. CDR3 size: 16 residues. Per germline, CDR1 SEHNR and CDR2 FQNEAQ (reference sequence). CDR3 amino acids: CASSQAPSDRTYGYTF. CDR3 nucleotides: TGTGCCAGCAGCCAAGCTCCTTCTGACAGGACTTACGGCTACACCTTC.

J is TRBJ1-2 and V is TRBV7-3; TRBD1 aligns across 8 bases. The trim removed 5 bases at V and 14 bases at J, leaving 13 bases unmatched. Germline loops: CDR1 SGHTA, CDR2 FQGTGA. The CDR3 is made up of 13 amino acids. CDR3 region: CASSVDREGLKTF. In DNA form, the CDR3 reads TGTGCCAGCAGCGTGGACAGGGAGGGCCTGAAGACCTTC.

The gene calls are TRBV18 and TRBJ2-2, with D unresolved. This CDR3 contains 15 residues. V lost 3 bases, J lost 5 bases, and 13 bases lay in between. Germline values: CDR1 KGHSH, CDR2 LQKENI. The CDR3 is CASSPTSAFTGELFF. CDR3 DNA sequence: TGTGCCAGCTCACCTACTTCCGCGTTTACCGGGGAGCTGTTTTTT.

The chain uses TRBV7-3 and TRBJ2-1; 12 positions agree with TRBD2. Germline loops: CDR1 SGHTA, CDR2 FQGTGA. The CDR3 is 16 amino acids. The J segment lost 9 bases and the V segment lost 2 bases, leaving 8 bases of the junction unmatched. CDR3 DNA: TGTGCCAGCAGCTTAGCGACTAGCGGGAGACCTCTTGAGCAGTTCTTC. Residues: CASSLATSGRPLEQFF.

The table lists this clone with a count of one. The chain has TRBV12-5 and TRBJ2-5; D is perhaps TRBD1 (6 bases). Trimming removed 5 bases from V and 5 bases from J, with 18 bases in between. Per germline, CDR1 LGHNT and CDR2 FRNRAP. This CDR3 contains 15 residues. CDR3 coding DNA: TGTGCTAGTGGTGTCCAGGGGACGAGTATCGAGACCCAGTACTTC. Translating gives CASGVQGTSIETQYF.

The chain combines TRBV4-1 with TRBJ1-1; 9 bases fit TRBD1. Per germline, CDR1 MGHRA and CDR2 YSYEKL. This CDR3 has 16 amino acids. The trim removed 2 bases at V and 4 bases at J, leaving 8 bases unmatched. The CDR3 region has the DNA TGCGCCAGCAGCCAAACAGGACAGGGGCAGGGCACTGAAGCTTTCTTT. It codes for CASSQTGQGQGTEAFF.

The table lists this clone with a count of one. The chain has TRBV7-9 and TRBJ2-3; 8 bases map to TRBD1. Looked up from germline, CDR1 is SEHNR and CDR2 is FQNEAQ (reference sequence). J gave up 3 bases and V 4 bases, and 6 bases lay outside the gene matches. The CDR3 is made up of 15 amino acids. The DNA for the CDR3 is TGTGCCAGCAGCTATACAGGGGGGAAGACAGATACGCAGTATTTT. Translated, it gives CASSYTGGKTDTQYF.

CDR3 sequence: CATRQGNQETQYF. As DNA, the CDR3 is TGCGCCACAAGACAGGGAAATCAAGAGACCCAGTACTTC. The V gene is TRBV5-1, the J gene TRBJ2-5; 7 bases fit TRBD1. Losses at the gene ends were 9 bases for V and 2 bases for J; bases not matched to a gene: 7. This CDR3 is built from 13 residues. The germline V gene encodes CDR1 SGHRS and CDR2 YFSETQ.

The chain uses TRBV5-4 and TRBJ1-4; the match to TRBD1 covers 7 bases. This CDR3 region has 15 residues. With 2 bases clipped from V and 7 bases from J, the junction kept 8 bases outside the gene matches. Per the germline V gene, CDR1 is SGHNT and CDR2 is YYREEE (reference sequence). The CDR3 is CASSFMKGASEKLFF. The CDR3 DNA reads TGTGCCAGCAGCTTTATGAAGGGGGCAAGTGAAAAACTGTTTTTT. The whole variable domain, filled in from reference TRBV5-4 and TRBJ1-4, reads ETGVTQSPTHLIKTRGQQVTLRCSSQSGHNTVSWYQQALGQGPQFIFQYYREEENGRGNFPPRFSGLQFPNYSSELNVNALELDDSALYLCASSFMKGASEKLFFGSGTQLSVL.

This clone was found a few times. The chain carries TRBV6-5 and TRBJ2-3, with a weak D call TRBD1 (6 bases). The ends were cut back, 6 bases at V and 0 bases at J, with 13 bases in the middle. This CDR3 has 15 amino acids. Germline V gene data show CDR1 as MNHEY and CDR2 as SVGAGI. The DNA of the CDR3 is TGTGCCAGCAGCCAAAACAGGGCCAGCACAGATACGCAGTATTTT. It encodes CASSQNRASTDTQYF.

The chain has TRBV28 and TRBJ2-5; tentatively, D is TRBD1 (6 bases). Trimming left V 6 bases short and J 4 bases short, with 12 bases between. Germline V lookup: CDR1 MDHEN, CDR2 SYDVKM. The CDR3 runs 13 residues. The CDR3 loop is CASSPLGGETQYF. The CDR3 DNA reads TGTGCCAGCAGCCCTTTAGGGGGAGAGACCCAGTACTTC.

In nucleotides, the CDR3 is TGTGCCAGCAGGTTAGGGGCGCTGGGCGAAAAACTGTTTTTT. This sequence encodes CASRLGALGEKLFF. The V call is TRBV6-1, the J call TRBJ1-4; a weak D match, TRBD1 (5 bases). Per the germline V gene, CDR1 is MNHNS and CDR2 is SASEGT. The CDR3 covers 14 residues. The V end lost 6 bases, the J end lost 8 bases, and 16 bases lay between the germline ends.

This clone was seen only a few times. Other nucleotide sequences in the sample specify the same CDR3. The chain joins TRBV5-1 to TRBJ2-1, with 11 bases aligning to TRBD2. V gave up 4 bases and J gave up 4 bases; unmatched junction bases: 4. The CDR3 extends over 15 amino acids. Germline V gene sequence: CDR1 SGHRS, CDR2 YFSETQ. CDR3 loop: CASSLGTSGYNEQFF. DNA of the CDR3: TGCGCCAGCAGCCTCGGGACTAGCGGATACAATGAGCAGTTCTTC.

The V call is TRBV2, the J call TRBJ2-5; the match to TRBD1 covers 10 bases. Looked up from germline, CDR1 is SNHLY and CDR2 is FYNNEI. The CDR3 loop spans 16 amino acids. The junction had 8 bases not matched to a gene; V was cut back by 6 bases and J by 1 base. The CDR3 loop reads CASSLGQGRIQETQYF. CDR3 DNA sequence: TGTGCCAGCAGCCTGGGACAGGGGAGGATCCAAGAGACCCAGTACTTC.

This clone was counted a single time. CDR3 sequence: CASSQGTSGQPQHF. The CDR3 nucleotides read TGTGCCAGCAGTCAGGGGACCTCCGGACAGCCCCAGCATTTT. The rearrangement uses TRBV28 and TRBJ1-5; possibly TRBD1 for D (6 bases). The CDR3 consists of 14 residues. V was clipped by 5 bases and J by 7 bases, with 15 bases between them. CDR1 MDHEN and CDR2 SYDVKM come from the germline V gene.

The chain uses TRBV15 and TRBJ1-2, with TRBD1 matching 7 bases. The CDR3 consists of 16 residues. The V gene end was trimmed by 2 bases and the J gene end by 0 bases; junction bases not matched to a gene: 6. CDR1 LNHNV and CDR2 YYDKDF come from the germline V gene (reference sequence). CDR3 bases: TGTGCCACCAGCAGACCCGGGACAGCTCCTAACTATGGCTACACCTTC. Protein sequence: CATSRPGTAPNYGYTF.

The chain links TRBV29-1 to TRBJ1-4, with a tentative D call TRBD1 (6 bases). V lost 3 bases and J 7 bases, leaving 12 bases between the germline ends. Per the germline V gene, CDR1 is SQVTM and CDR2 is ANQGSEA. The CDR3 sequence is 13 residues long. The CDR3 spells CSVEGSGAEKLFF. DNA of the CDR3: TGCAGCGTTGAGGGGTCAGGGGCTGAAAAACTGTTTTTT.

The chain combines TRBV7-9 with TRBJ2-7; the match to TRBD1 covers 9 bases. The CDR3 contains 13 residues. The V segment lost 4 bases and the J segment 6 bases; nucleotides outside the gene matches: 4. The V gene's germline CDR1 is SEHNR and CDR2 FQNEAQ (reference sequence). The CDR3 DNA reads TGTGCCAGCAGCTGGGACAGGGCGTCCGAGCAGTACTTC. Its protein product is CASSWDRASEQYF.

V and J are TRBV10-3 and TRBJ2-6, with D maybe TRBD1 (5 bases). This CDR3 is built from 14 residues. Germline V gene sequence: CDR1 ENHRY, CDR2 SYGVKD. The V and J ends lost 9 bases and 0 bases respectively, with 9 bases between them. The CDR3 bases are TGTGCCATTAAACAGGACTCTGGGGCCAACGTCCTGACTTTC. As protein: CAIKQDSGANVLTF.

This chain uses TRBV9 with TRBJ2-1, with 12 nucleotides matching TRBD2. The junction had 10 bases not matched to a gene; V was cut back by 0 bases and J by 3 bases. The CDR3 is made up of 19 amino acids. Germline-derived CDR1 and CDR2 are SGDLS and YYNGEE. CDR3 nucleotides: TGTGCCAGCAGCGTAGGACTAGCGGGAGACTTAGGGGGCTACAATGAGCAGTTCTTC. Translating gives CASSVGLAGDLGGYNEQFF.